This TCR beta chain was profiled in a study of shared clonotypes between healthy human individuals (dated by TCRdb to about 2020). General notes on the study: A few men and two women, aged 18 to 49 years, made up the cohort. For each donor, CD4 naive and CD4 memory were each run on three plates, CD8 naive on two plates, and CD8 memory on one plate. To estimate repertoire size and how much clonotype sharing occurs between individuals, the study deeply sequenced the blood TCR repertoires of roughly 5 healthy adults. Libraries were prepared and TCR repertoires were sequenced by different laboratories using diverse techniques, in order to increase sequencing depth and limit assay-specific biases. Each donor's leukapheresis produced roughly between about 0.9 and 9.5 billion PBMCs. Here is what the overall study found, with its caveats: Incomplete sequencing was indicated by rarefaction of sorted-subset datasets, despite the large sequencing depth. Higher generation probabilities were observed for clonotypes shared by all four sorted-subset donors than for non-shared clonotypes. Naive subsets generally had larger estimated clonotype richness than memory subsets. Pairwise subsampling indicated that sequencing depth was expected to affect the degree of clonotype sharing among donors. Sampling was limited to blood, and TCR repertoires in tissue likely differ from TCR repertoires in blood. The genetic and exposure-history diversity represented was limited by the small number of donors. Sharing across several donors was observed for approximately 5% of naive CD4, less than 4% of naive CD8, around 2.5% of memory CD4, and around 0.4% of memory CD8 clonotypes.

Looking up the germline V gene yields CDR1 SGDLS and CDR2 YYNGEE. The V and J ends are trimmed by 3 bases and 0 bases, leaving 6 bases between them. The cysteine opens and the phenylalanine closes a CDR3 of 13 amino acids. Here the CDR3 DNA is all that survives: 39 bases in frame from base 1. Using the deep immunoSEQ assay, TCR CDR3 regions were amplified from genomic DNA by multiplex PCR. For each cell subset, the extracted genomic DNA was distributed evenly across all wells of several immunoSEQ 96-well plates, and each plate served as one replicate. For sorted subsets, roughly 200 ng of genomic DNA, equivalent to around 31,000 T cell genomes, went into each replicate PCR. The purified libraries were quantified using a Qubit 3.0 fluorometer, sized with a Bioanalyzer 2100, and then quantified again using the KAPA Library Quantification kit. Every immunoSEQ 96-well plate was sequenced on a dedicated single-read 150-cycle Illumina NextSeq 550 flow cell. As for how the authors treated the data: Because only junctional sequences without quality scores were contained in the immunoSEQ output, filtering matching that applied to full-length reads could not be performed. To assign V/J genes and CDR3, sequences were annotated using PyIR, a Python wrapper for IgBLAST v1.9, with IMGT germline references. Any read was removed if the V/J assignment was weak (E-value above 1e-6), the CDR3 was missing, or the read contained stop codons, out-of-frame junctions, or ambiguous translated residues. A V3J clonotype was defined by an identical inferred V gene, J gene, and CDR3 amino acid sequence. To compute the percentage overlap between repertoires, the number of shared unique clonotypes was divided by the size of the smaller repertoire. RTK rarefaction, the Chao1 estimator, and Recon v2.1 estimates of unobserved clonotypes were used to assess repertoire richness. Generation probabilities were computed with OLGA for all TCRbeta clonotypes obtained by the gDNA method from several donors. Held by TCRdb, this immuneACCESS table contains in-frame sequences only and omits some clones. Under half of the omission traces to an unresolved V gene where checked; the cause of the rest is unknown. The V and J calls and clone size come from that table; D and trimming were worked out from the DNA. This sample comprises approximately 2,200,000 clones, around 93% of them detected only once. The top ten clonotypes cover about 1.5% of the sample.

Concerning this clone: Its recognized antigen is unknown. One base away there is no much larger clone; base qualities are not given. The same CDR3 can be traced to other DNA sequences in this sample.

For the CD8 naive samples, CD45RO-negative cells were positively selected for CCR7, yielding a CD45RA+CCR7+ population from which TemRA cells were excluded. Healthy HIV-negative adults with no recently reported acute infections or vaccinations were included as donors. All donors were Caucasian adults living in Nashville, Tennessee, USA. Blood was obtained by leukapheresis, after which PBMCs were separated by Ficoll-Histopaque density gradient centrifugation and cryopreserved in liquid nitrogen vapor phase. Analytical flow cytometry was used to check the purity and quantity of each magnetically sorted T cell population. Each sorted fraction had its genomic DNA isolated and then quantified by UV absorbance on a Nanodrop 2000c.

The receptor comes from a man aged 18 to 35 in good health. Some clones in this sample may be carry-over from other donors' samples. Sequenced sample: naive CD8+ T cells from PBMCs. The cell subset or site tag for this specimen amounts to: CD45RA+CCR7+. Rearrangement joined TRBV9 to TRBJ1-1; a confident D gene designation cannot be given. The sequence in DNA is TGTGCCAGCAGCGATCTTATGAACACTGAAGCTTTCTTT. The translation is CASSDLMNTEAFF.